This TCR beta chain derives from a study of blood T cells in healthy people across ages. Study observations and caveats: A roughly linear fall in TCR beta diversity per million T cells was seen with increasing age.

For the second PCR, which ran for roughly 7 to 11 cycles, a sample-barcoded 5' primer and a J-beta primer mix were used. Any given sample supplied a minimum of 2.5 million CDR3-containing paired-end reads. TCRdb used MiXCR to reprocess the 5' RACE reads, holding one entry per CDR3 protein. This sample has 700,000 to 1,000,000 distinct CDR3 sequences, with under 45% found just once. As for this clonotype: As yet, its antigen is unknown.

This CDR3 has 15 residues. This rearrangement joins TRBV21-1 to TRBJ2-3; the D segment call TRBD1 is taken from the table without a DNA check. TRBV21-1 is termed a pseudogene. This clonotype was obtained from a man aged 55 to 70 in good health. Material: blood. CDR3 sequence reads: CVSSGGRGGTDTQYF. The CDR3 DNA is TGTGTCAGCAGCGGGGGAAGGGGGGGCACAGATACGCAGTATTTT.